These T cell receptor beta chains were read from a single sample in a study of blood T cell repertoires in COVID-19. TCRdb's table, derived via immunoSEQ multiplex PCR, lists solely in-frame clones and lacks some. This table has about 140,000 clones, around 88% appearing once. The sequenced material came from peripheral blood. The receptors here all came from a woman aged 55-75 years with acute or convalescent COVID-19. CDR3s include the opening cysteine and the closing phenylalanine or tryptophan. Each record gives: J gene, clone size, V gene, D gene, CDR3 protein, CDR3 DNA. The D gene is left open where the match is weak. The size entry is marked missing in some rows and otherwise reads once, few, many or a size class.

j_gene: TRBJ1-3; abundance: once; v_gene: TRBV5-1; d_gene: TRBD1; CDR3aa: CASSPLTGDSGNTIYF; CDR3nt: TGCGCCAGCAGCCCCCTCACAGGGGACTCTGGAAACACCATATATTTT
j_gene: TRBJ1-2; abundance: .; v_gene: TRBV6-5; d_gene: .; CDR3aa: CASRGGGVLNYGYTF; CDR3nt: TGTGCCAGCAGGGGGGGAGGGGTCCTAAACTATGGCTACACCTTC
j_gene: TRBJ1-1; abundance: few; v_gene: TRBV7-2; d_gene: .; CDR3aa: CASSEQLNTEAFF; CDR3nt: TGTGCCAGCAGCGAGCAACTGAACACTGAAGCTTTCTTT
j_gene: TRBJ2-3; abundance: .; v_gene: TRBV6-4; d_gene: TRBD2; CDR3aa: CASKREAGPWDTQYF; CDR3nt: TGTGCCAGCAAGAGGGAAGCGGGGCCCTGGGATACGCAGTATTTT
j_gene: TRBJ1-1; abundance: .; v_gene: TRBV6-5; d_gene: .; CDR3aa: CASSTTGTTNTEAFF; CDR3nt: TGTGCCAGCAGTACGACCGGGACAACGAACACTGAAGCTTTCTTT
j_gene: TRBJ1-2; abundance: .; v_gene: TRBV7-2; d_gene: TRBD1; CDR3aa: CASRSGTGIAIGYGYTF; CDR3nt: TGTGCCAGCAGATCCGGGACAGGCATCGCTATCGGCTATGGCTACACCTTC
j_gene: TRBJ2-2; abundance: .; v_gene: TRBV19; d_gene: TRBD2; CDR3aa: CASSIDGGAGELFF; CDR3nt: TGTGCCAGTAGTATAGACGGGGGGGCCGGGGAGCTGTTTTTT
j_gene: TRBJ2-3; abundance: .; v_gene: TRBV4-3; d_gene: TRBD2; CDR3aa: CASSQDAGGARDTQYF; CDR3nt: TGCGCCAGCAGCCAAGATGCGGGGGGGGCACGAGATACGCAGTATTTT
j_gene: TRBJ1-1; abundance: .; v_gene: TRBV5-1; d_gene: .; CDR3aa: CASSLLAGDTEAFF; CDR3nt: TGCGCCAGCAGCTTGCTAGCAGGGGACACTGAAGCTTTCTTT
j_gene: TRBJ2-5; abundance: few; v_gene: TRBV28; d_gene: TRBD2; CDR3aa: CASSVALAGAGETQYF; CDR3nt: TGTGCCAGCAGTGTCGCACTAGCGGGGGCGGGAGAGACCCAGTACTTC
j_gene: TRBJ1-5; abundance: .; v_gene: TRBV19; d_gene: TRBD1; CDR3aa: CASSAGQGTRTGPQHF; CDR3nt: TGTGCCAGTAGTGCAGGACAGGGTACGAGAACAGGGCCCCAGCATTTT
j_gene: TRBJ2-3; abundance: .; v_gene: TRBV6-1; d_gene: TRBD1; CDR3aa: CASSEARGQGPWDTQYF; CDR3nt: TGTGCCAGCAGTGAAGCTAGGGGACAGGGGCCATGGGATACGCAGTATTTT
j_gene: TRBJ1-6; abundance: .; v_gene: TRBV2; d_gene: .; CDR3aa: CASSDPKEVETYNSPLHF; CDR3nt: TGTGCCAGCAGTGATCCTAAAGAGGTTGAGACCTATAATTCACCCCTCCACTTT
j_gene: TRBJ2-7; abundance: .; v_gene: TRBV27; d_gene: TRBD2; CDR3aa: CASSRGLAGGPYEQYF; CDR3nt: TGTGCCAGCAGTCGGGGACTAGCGGGGGGCCCCTACGAGCAGTACTTC
j_gene: TRBJ1-1; abundance: .; v_gene: TRBV10-3; d_gene: .; CDR3aa: CAIRVDLNTEAFF; CDR3nt: TGTGCCATCAGGGTGGACTTGAACACTGAAGCTTTCTTT
j_gene: TRBJ2-2; abundance: .; v_gene: TRBV5-1; d_gene: .; CDR3aa: CASRGIPGGLINTGELFF; CDR3nt: TGCGCCAGCCGAGGGATTCCGGGGGGCCTCATTAACACCGGGGAGCTGTTTTTT
j_gene: TRBJ2-3; abundance: .; v_gene: TRBV6-2/TRBV6-3; d_gene: TRBD2; CDR3aa: CASSYSLAGGPDTQYF; CDR3nt: TGTGCCAGCAGTTACTCCCTAGCGGGGGGCCCAGATACGCAGTATTTT
j_gene: TRBJ1-1; abundance: once; v_gene: TRBV29-1; d_gene: .; CDR3aa: CSVGPQVMNTEAFF; CDR3nt: TGCAGCGTTGGCCCTCAGGTCATGAACACTGAAGCTTTCTTT
j_gene: TRBJ2-2; abundance: once; v_gene: TRBV19; d_gene: TRBD1; CDR3aa: CASKGGPNTGELFF; CDR3nt: TGTGCCAGTAAAGGGGGCCCGAACACCGGGGAGCTGTTTTTT
j_gene: TRBJ2-7; abundance: .; v_gene: TRBV14; d_gene: TRBD1; CDR3aa: CASSQSGTGIYEQYF; CDR3nt: TGTGCCAGCAGCCAATCCGGGACAGGAATCTACGAGCAGTACTTC
j_gene: TRBJ2-7; abundance: .; v_gene: TRBV6-6; d_gene: .; CDR3aa: CASSYSAGAPGEQYF; CDR3nt: TGTGCCAGCAGTTACTCCGCAGGGGCGCCGGGAGAGCAGTACTTC
j_gene: TRBJ2-3; abundance: .; v_gene: TRBV6-4; d_gene: .; CDR3aa: CASSDSVGQGGADTQYF; CDR3nt: TGTGCCAGCAGTGACTCGGTCGGGCAGGGAGGCGCAGATACGCAGTATTTT
j_gene: TRBJ1-6; abundance: .; v_gene: TRBV28; d_gene: .; CDR3aa: CAISGGPNSPLHF; CDR3nt: TGTGCCATCTCGGGGGGCCCAAATTCACCCCTCCACTTT
j_gene: TRBJ2-7; abundance: once; v_gene: TRBV6-5; d_gene: .; CDR3aa: CASRTGGYEQYF; CDR3nt: TGTGCCAGCAGGACAGGAGGTTACGAGCAGTACTTC
j_gene: TRBJ2-1; abundance: few; v_gene: TRBV19; d_gene: TRBD2; CDR3aa: CASSIPSAGVGGYNEQFF; CDR3nt: TGTGCCAGTAGTATTCCCTCAGCGGGGGTGGGAGGCTACAATGAGCAGTTCTTC
j_gene: TRBJ1-3; abundance: once; v_gene: TRBV4-1; d_gene: .; CDR3aa: CASSRTRGAGNTIYF; CDR3nt: TGCGCCAGCAGCCGCACCAGGGGCGCTGGAAACACCATATATTTT
j_gene: TRBJ2-7; abundance: .; v_gene: TRBV2; d_gene: .; CDR3aa: CASSGRVDSYEQYF; CDR3nt: TGTGCCAGCAGTGGGAGGGTCGACTCCTACGAGCAGTACTTC
j_gene: TRBJ1-4; abundance: .; v_gene: TRBV7-8; d_gene: TRBD1; CDR3aa: CASSRDRVEKLFF; CDR3nt: TGTGCCAGCAGCCGCGACAGGGTAGAAAAACTGTTTTTT
j_gene: TRBJ2-7; abundance: .; v_gene: TRBV7-2; d_gene: .; CDR3aa: CASSSREEQYF; CDR3nt: TGTGCCAGCAGCTCCCGGGAAGAGCAGTACTTC
j_gene: TRBJ1-1; abundance: once; v_gene: TRBV3-1/TRBV3-2; d_gene: .; CDR3aa: CASSQPHMNTEAFF; CDR3nt: TGTGCCAGCAGCCAACCCCACATGAACACTGAAGCTTTCTTT
j_gene: TRBJ1-2; abundance: .; v_gene: TRBV10-3; d_gene: TRBD1; CDR3aa: CAIRGTGENYGYTF; CDR3nt: TGTGCCATCAGGGGGACAGGGGAAAACTATGGCTACACCTTC
j_gene: TRBJ1-2; abundance: .; v_gene: TRBV7-2; d_gene: .; CDR3aa: CASSLEAGANYGYTF; CDR3nt: TGTGCCAGCAGCTTAGAGGCAGGGGCTAACTATGGCTACACCTTC
j_gene: TRBJ1-2; abundance: .; v_gene: TRBV4-3; d_gene: TRBD1; CDR3aa: CASSQDDQGALKYGYTF; CDR3nt: TGCGCCAGCAGCCAAGATGATCAGGGGGCGCTTAAGTATGGCTACACCTTC
j_gene: TRBJ1-3; abundance: .; v_gene: TRBV11-2; d_gene: .; CDR3aa: CASSLDNRVGGNTIYF; CDR3nt: TGTGCCAGCAGCTTAGATAACAGGGTCGGTGGAAACACCATATATTTT
j_gene: TRBJ2-3; abundance: .; v_gene: TRBV19; d_gene: TRBD2; CDR3aa: CASSLAGTDTQYF; CDR3nt: TGTGCCAGTAGTCTAGCGGGCACAGATACGCAGTATTTT
j_gene: TRBJ1-2; abundance: .; v_gene: TRBV6-5; d_gene: .; CDR3aa: CASSPILRNYGYTF; CDR3nt: TGTGCCAGCAGTCCCATCCTGCGAAACTATGGCTACACCTTC
j_gene: TRBJ2-5; abundance: .; v_gene: TRBV3-1/TRBV3-2; d_gene: .; CDR3aa: CASSQGRSGTSIKETQYF; CDR3nt: TGTGCCAGCAGCCAAGGACGCTCCGGGACATCCATCAAAGAGACCCAGTACTTC
j_gene: TRBJ1-5; abundance: .; v_gene: TRBV4-2; d_gene: .; CDR3aa: CASSRGSNQPQHF; CDR3nt: TGTGCCAGCAGCAGGGGTAGCAATCAGCCCCAGCATTTT
j_gene: TRBJ2-7; abundance: .; v_gene: TRBV5-6; d_gene: TRBD1; CDR3aa: CASSLDLAGQGPSYEQYF; CDR3nt: TGTGCCAGCAGCTTGGATCTCGCGGGACAGGGCCCCTCCTACGAGCAGTACTTC
j_gene: TRBJ2-2; abundance: .; v_gene: TRBV11-1; d_gene: .; CDR3aa: CASRPDTTNTGELFF; CDR3nt: TGTGCCAGCAGACCGGACACTACGAACACCGGGGAGCTGTTTTTT
j_gene: TRBJ2-5; abundance: .; v_gene: TRBV7-2; d_gene: .; CDR3aa: CASSSEETQYF; CDR3nt: TGTGCCAGCAGCTCCGAGGAGACCCAGTACTTC
j_gene: TRBJ1-2; abundance: .; v_gene: TRBV5-8; d_gene: .; CDR3aa: CASSLANWGVNYGYTF; CDR3nt: TGTGCCAGCAGCTTGGCTAATTGGGGCGTTAACTATGGCTACACCTTC
j_gene: TRBJ2-7; abundance: .; v_gene: TRBV19; d_gene: .; CDR3aa: CASTPRAGDGYEQYF; CDR3nt: TGTGCCAGTACCCCAAGGGCAGGGGATGGGTACGAGCAGTACTTC
j_gene: TRBJ2-2; abundance: .; v_gene: TRBV7-2; d_gene: .; CDR3aa: CASSLKLGGNTGELFF; CDR3nt: TGTGCCAGCAGCTTAAAACTAGGGGGGAACACCGGGGAGCTGTTTTTT
j_gene: TRBJ1-2; abundance: .; v_gene: TRBV5-1; d_gene: TRBD1; CDR3aa: CASSNLRQGTNYGYTF; CDR3nt: TGCGCCAGCAGCAACCTCAGACAGGGCACTAACTATGGCTACACCTTC
j_gene: TRBJ2-1; abundance: .; v_gene: TRBV6-5; d_gene: .; CDR3aa: CASSFGGTEQFF; CDR3nt: TGTGCCAGCAGTTTTGGCGGCACTGAGCAGTTCTTC
j_gene: TRBJ2-5; abundance: few; v_gene: TRBV7-9; d_gene: TRBD2; CDR3aa: CASSSFKGAGPETQYF; CDR3nt: TGTGCCAGCAGCTCGTTTAAGGGAGCGGGGCCAGAGACCCAGTACTTC
j_gene: TRBJ2-7; abundance: .; v_gene: TRBV30; d_gene: TRBD1; CDR3aa: CAGGSDREAVSEQYF; CDR3nt: TGTGCTGGCGGATCGGACAGGGAGGCTGTTAGCGAGCAGTACTTC